The following is a T cell receptor beta chain sequence with its context. Its target is not known. These data come from a study of shared clonotypes between healthy human individuals. Genomic DNA belonging to each subset was distributed in equal measure over several immunoSEQ plates. Assay used: immunoSEQ multiplex PCR; TCRdb lists only in-frame clones, some missing. The table shows roughly 1,600,000 clones, with 97% to 99% occurring only once. V gave up 4 bases and J gave up 3 bases; unmatched junction bases: 4. Germline V lookup: CDR1 SGDLS, CDR2 YYNGEE. The CDR3 is made up of 14 amino acids. Study results and limitations: Sampling used blood alone; tissue repertoires probably differ.

The sample consisted of naive CD4+ T cells sorted from blood. Subset described: CD45RA+ positively selected. The receptor was isolated from a man aged 25 to 45 in good health. The V gene is TRBV9, the J gene TRBJ1-1; the match to TRBD1 covers 9 bases. The CDR3 DNA follows: TGTGCCAGCAGCCGCGGGACAGGGCACACTGAAGCTTTCTTT. As protein: CASSRGTGHTEAFF.